What follows describes a single TCR beta chain. Its antigen is not identified. The donors were in the approximately 110-subject validation cohort; that cohort was separate from the roughly 730-subject first cohort. The record originates from a study of cytomegalovirus exposure and HLA in healthy donors. Clones were read by immunoSEQ multiplex PCR, and TCRdb kept only the in-frame ones, dropping some. The repertoire has approximately 270,000 clones, roughly nine tenths of them found once; the top ten carry 12%. The study, taken as a whole, reports: The classifier reportedly diagnosed cytomegalovirus status with high specificity and sensitivity. Cytomegalovirus association was assigned to approximately 180 TCR beta chains. TCR sequences were mostly rare, though some public TCRs occurred in many donors.

Germline values: CDR1 MNHEY, CDR2 SMNVEV (reference sequence). The germline V and J ends were trimmed by 3 bases and 5 bases, with 10 bases remaining between them. There are 13 residues in the CDR3. The TCR originated in a man aged 18 to 30 in good health and CMV-seropositive. Sample: PBMCs. This chain joins TRBV27 and TRBJ2-5; D is unresolved. Written as DNA, the CDR3 is TGTGCCAGCAGTTTTGGCCCTTGGGAGACCCAGTACTTC. It yields the protein CASSFGPWETQYF.